Following are 25 T cell receptor beta chains from one sample sequenced in a study of patients and donors after allogeneic stem cell transplantation (dated by TCRdb to 2018 to 2020). Library method: RT-PCR. Sequencing used a NextSeq 550. TCRdb reanalyzed the raw reads on its own, using fastp at Q25 for trimming and MiXCR for clone calling, and kept in-frame beta chains. Duplicate CDR3 protein sequences are folded into a single record with the most common DNA and genes. Recorded for this sample are thousands of distinct CDR3 sequences; under 20% of them occurred a single time. Roughly 21% of the sample goes to the ten largest clones. Sequences were obtained from blood, either unsorted or a sorted T cell fraction (not recorded which). The receptors originated from a human donor who was either an allogeneic HSCT recipient or a stem cell or donor lymphocyte infusion donor (not recorded which). It is not recorded whose cells these are; they may come from a transplant donor.

The rearrangement uses TRBV7-2 and TRBJ1-1; D remains unclear. Germline CDR1 reads SGHTA; CDR2 reads FQGNSA. The CDR3 sequence is 13 residues long. V was shortened by 1 base and J by 5 bases, with 8 bases between the two germline ends. The CDR3 here is CASSLEMSTEAFF. CDR3 nucleotide sequence: TGTGCCAGCAGCTTAGAGATGAGTACTGAAGCTTTCTTT.

This chain uses TRBV5-4 with TRBJ2-1, with 7 bases that match TRBD2. Germline loops: CDR1 SGHNT, CDR2 YYREEE (reference sequence). This CDR3 contains 16 residues. V lost 4 bases and J lost 4; bases outside the gene matches: 11. CDR3 protein: CASSPRLRERYNEQFF. CDR3 nucleotides: TGTGCCAGCAGCCCCCGGTTGCGGGAGAGGTACAATGAGCAGTTCTTC.

This chain joins TRBV12-3 or TRBV12-4 and TRBJ1-2; 8 bases fit TRBD1. With V trimmed by 5 bases and J by 4 bases, 3 bases remained unmatched. CDR3 length equals 13 residues. The chain's CDR3 is CASSGQGFYGYTF. The CDR3 DNA reads TGTGCCAGCAGTGGACAGGGATTCTATGGCTACACCTTC.

The chain recombines TRBV7-2 with TRBJ2-1, with TRBD2 identical over 7 bases. From germline, CDR1 is SGHTA and CDR2 FQGNSA. CDR3 size: 17 residues. The V gene end was trimmed by 4 bases and the J gene end by 8 bases; junction bases not matched to a gene: 17. CDR3 DNA: TGTGCCAGCAGCTCCTCCCCCTTCCGCGGGAGTTTCGATGAGCAGTTCTTC. It translates to CASSSSPFRGSFDEQFF.

The V gene is TRBV7-8, the J gene TRBJ2-5, with 10 nucleotides matching TRBD2. CDR3 length: 15 amino acids. V lost 8 bases to trimming and J lost 9 bases; unmatched junction nucleotides: 15. The germline V gene has CDR1 SGHVS and CDR2 FQNEAQ. In nucleotides, the CDR3 is TGTGCCAGCCTGATAGGGCTAGCGGGAGTATATCCCCAGTACTTC. This encodes CASLIGLAGVYPQYF. Based on the CDR3 plus reference TRBV7-8 and TRBJ2-5, the full variable domain is GAGVSQSPRYKVAKRGQDVALRCDPISGHVSLFWYQQALGQGPEFLTYFQNEAQLDKSGLPSDRFFAERPEGSVSTLKIQRTQQEDSAVYLCASLIGLAGVYPQYFGPGTRLLVL.

This clonotype was detected a few times. The genes are TRBV5-1 and TRBJ1-1; 9 bases are a match to TRBD1. Germline V lookup: CDR1 SGHRS, CDR2 YFSETQ. The CDR3 contains 14 residues. V was clipped by 2 bases and J by 8 bases; unmatched bases: 7. DNA of the CDR3: TGCGCCAGCAGCTTCCATCCGGGACAGGGAGAAGCTTTCTTT. Protein sequence: CASSFHPGQGEAFF.

This chain uses TRBV7-9 with TRBJ2-3, with a possible D match to TRBD2 (7 bases). Germline V gene lookup returns CDR1 SEHNR and CDR2 FQNEAQ (reference sequence). The V and J ends lost 5 bases and 0 bases respectively, with 15 bases between them. CDR3 length: 16 amino acids. The CDR3 DNA sequence: TGTGCCAGCAGCCCTGCGGGGGCGTCTAGCACAGATACGCAGTATTTT. The encoded protein is CASSPAGASSTDTQYF.

This clonotype came up a few times. The chain links TRBV11-2 to TRBJ2-4, with 8 positions matching TRBD1. This CDR3 has 16 amino acids. Germline CDR1 is SGHAT and CDR2 is FQNNGV. The V and J ends lost 5 bases and 1 base, in that order; junction bases with no gene match: 7. The CDR3 bases are TGTGCCAGCAGCGGGGGACAGGCTAGGGCCAAAAACATTCAGTACTTC. Its protein product is CASSGGQARAKNIQYF.

The table lists this clonotype with a count of one. The gene calls are TRBV6-5 and TRBJ2-7; 8 nucleotides match TRBD2. J was trimmed by 2 bases and V by 4 bases; bases with no gene match: 4. Germline loops: CDR1 MNHEY, CDR2 SVGAGI. The CDR3 runs to 14 residues. The CDR3 here is CASSSRSGAYEQYF. The CDR3 DNA reads as TGTGCCAGCAGTTCCCGTAGCGGGGCCTACGAGCAGTACTTC.

This clonotype was picked up a small number of times. The V and J genes are TRBV5-5 and TRBJ2-7; TRBD1 aligns across 7 bases. V lost 1 base and J lost 1; bases outside the gene matches: 14. This CDR3 contains 18 residues. CDR1 and CDR2 (germline): SGHKS, YYEKEE (reference sequence). Here the CDR3 DNA reads TGTGCCAGCAGCTTGCTGACAGGGACAACTTCTCGGTCCTACGAGCAGTACTTC. Protein product: CASSLLTGTTSRSYEQYF.

The CDR3 nucleotides are TGTGCCAGCAGCTTCCGGGCAGGGCGCACAGATACGCAGTATTTT. Its translation is CASSFRAGRTDTQYF. The V and J genes are TRBV7-2 and TRBJ2-3, with TRBD1 as a possible D gene (5 bases). The CDR3 extends over 15 amino acids. Germline CDR1 SGHTA, CDR2 FQGNSA. V was shortened by 3 bases and J by 1 base, with 11 bases between the two germline ends.

This clonotype is labeled as large. The chain joins TRBV5-1 to TRBJ2-5, with D hard to call. V was shortened by 2 bases and J by 1 base, with 6 bases between the two germline ends. This CDR3 has 13 amino acids. CDR1 SGHRS and CDR2 YFSETQ come from the germline V gene. This CDR3 is CASSFSTQETQYF. The DNA of the CDR3 is TGCGCCAGCAGCTTCTCTACCCAAGAGACCCAGTACTTC.

The chain employs TRBV30 and TRBJ2-3; 7 nucleotides match TRBD2. Trimming took 4 bases from V and 5 from J; bases not matched to a gene: 6. Germline V gives CDR1 GTSNPN, CDR2 SVGIG (reference sequence). This CDR3 is 13 amino acids long. The chain's CDR3 is CAWKLTGGDTQYF. CDR3 nucleotide sequence: TGTGCCTGGAAATTAACGGGAGGAGATACGCAGTATTTT.

The chain carries TRBV5-4 and TRBJ2-1; the D gene is possibly TRBD1 (5 bases). Germline V gene lookup returns CDR1 SGHNT and CDR2 YYREEE (reference sequence). The germline V and J ends were trimmed by 2 bases and 7 bases, with 19 bases remaining between them. The CDR3 has 16 residues. The DNA for the CDR3 is TGTGCCAGCAGCTTCGAAGGGCGTGGAAAGGGGAATGAGCAGTTCTTC. Translated: CASSFEGRGKGNEQFF.

This chain links TRBV6-1 with TRBJ1-2; no reliable D call. Trimming left V 3 bases short and J 4 bases short, with 0 bases between. The CDR3 runs 10 residues. Germline CDR1 MNHNS, CDR2 SASEGT. The chain's CDR3 is CASSDYGYTF. The CDR3 nucleotides are TGTGCCAGCAGTGACTATGGCTACACCTTC.

The chain links TRBV7-2 to TRBJ2-1; D ambiguous. Germline-derived CDR1 and CDR2 are SGHTA and FQGNSA. The CDR3 is made up of 13 amino acids. Between the trimmed V and J ends, which lost 1 base and 10 bases, there was a span of 11 bases. The CDR3 DNA is TGTGCCAGCAGCTTAGGCGACCGTGGGGAGCAGTTCTTC. This translates into CASSLGDRGEQFF.

This clonotype rates as medium-sized. The gene calls are TRBV20-1 and TRBJ2-1; TRBD2 matches at 10 bases. CDR1 is DFQATT and CDR2 is SNEGSKA in the germline V gene (reference sequence). The V and J ends lost 5 bases and 6 bases, in that order; junction bases with no gene match: 7. The CDR3 loop spans 14 amino acids. The CDR3 region is CSASLAGVSNEQFF. In DNA form, the CDR3 reads TGCAGTGCTTCTCTAGCGGGAGTTAGCAATGAGCAGTTCTTC.

The chain combines TRBV11-2 with TRBJ2-7, with D tentatively TRBD1 (6 bases). Trimming pared 5 bases from V and 6 bases from J, leaving 17 bases between. CDR1 is SGHAT and CDR2 is FQNNGV in the germline V gene. The CDR3 is 14 residues long. The CDR3 reads CASSTTGMASEQYF. DNA of the CDR3: TGTGCCAGCAGCACAACAGGGATGGCGAGCGAGCAGTACTTC. The complete variable domain, with remaining parts taken from reference TRBV11-2 and TRBJ2-7, reads EAGVAQSPRYKIIEKRQSVAFWCNPISGHATLYWYQQILGQGPKLLIQFQNNGVVDDSQLPKDRFSAERLKGVDSTLKIQPAKLEDSAVYLCASSTTGMASEQYFGPGTRLTVT.

This clonotype counts as medium-sized (0.01 to 0.1%). The gene calls are TRBV11-2 and TRBJ2-1; 9 bases align to TRBD1. Looked up from germline, CDR1 is SGHAT and CDR2 is FQNNGV. The CDR3 is 14 amino acids. Losses at the gene ends were 1 base for V and 10 bases for J; bases not matched to a gene: 5. CDR3 residues: CASSLVQGAGEQFF. CDR3 nucleotide sequence: TGTGCCAGCAGCTTAGTACAGGGGGCAGGGGAGCAGTTCTTC.

The chain has TRBV6-5 and TRBJ1-1, with 8 bases matching TRBD1. Germline CDR1 reads MNHEY; CDR2 reads SVGAGI. CDR3 length: 15 amino acids. The ends lost 6 bases at V and 3 bases at J; junction bases unmatched: 9. This CDR3 is CASSRRTGKHTEAFF. The CDR3 bases are TGTGCCAGCAGCCGCCGGACAGGGAAACACACTGAAGCTTTCTTT.

This clonotype appeared a few times. The chain uses TRBV7-2 and TRBJ1-1, with D unresolved. V lost 8 bases to trimming and J lost 3 bases, with 13 bases between them. Per germline, CDR1 SGHTA and CDR2 FQGNSA. CDR3 length: 13 residues. The CDR3 spells CASVRRVHTEAFF. The CDR3 region has the DNA TGTGCCAGCGTAAGGAGGGTTCACACTGAAGCTTTCTTT.

By proportion, this clonotype is medium-sized. The chain employs TRBV7-9 and TRBJ2-4, with 8 bases fitting TRBD2. Trimming at V came to 5 bases and at J to 6 bases, leaving 3 bases not matched to a gene. The CDR3 spans 13 residues. The germline V gene has CDR1 SEHNR and CDR2 FQNEAQ (reference sequence). The CDR3 DNA reads TGTGCCAGCAGCGCGGGACTAGTAAACATTCAGTACTTC. It translates to CASSAGLVNIQYF.

The chain uses TRBV29-1 and TRBJ2-1; the D gene is possibly TRBD2 (5 bases). V was trimmed by 4 bases and J by 5 bases, leaving 9 bases between them. Germline values: CDR1 SQVTM, CDR2 ANQGSEA. The CDR3 is made up of 12 amino acids. CDR3 sequence (DNA): TGCAGCGTTGGGTCAGCGGACAATGAGCAGTTCTTC. This codes for CSVGSADNEQFF.

V and J are TRBV6-6 and TRBJ1-2; unclear D gene. Germline V gene lookup returns CDR1 MNHNY and CDR2 SVGAGI (reference sequence). V was shortened by 6 bases and J by 7 bases, with 12 bases between the two germline ends. This CDR3 region has 12 residues. The CDR3 loop reads CASSPLSSGYTF. The CDR3 DNA reads TGTGCCAGCAGCCCCCTTAGCTCTGGCTACACCTTC.

By its share, this clonotype is medium-sized. The J gene is TRBJ1-2, the V gene TRBV6-1; the D gene is possibly TRBD1 (6 bases). In germline, CDR1 is MNHNS, CDR2 SASEGT. Trimming removed 6 bases at V and 6 bases at J, with 14 bases between. The CDR3 extends over 13 amino acids. DNA for the CDR3: TGTGCCAGCAGCTCGACAGGATCTGATGGCTACACCTTC. Protein sequence: CASSSTGSDGYTF.